This T cell receptor (beta chain) originates from a study of cytomegalovirus exposure and HLA in healthy donors. Looking at the study overall: Among the roughly 400 genotyped donors, around 81% were placed in the Caucasian-associated ancestry cluster.

The PCR made use of 60 Vbeta and 13 Jbeta primers. Method: immunoSEQ multiplex PCR; TCRdb's copy keeps in-frame clones and lacks some. The sample has 87,000 or so clones, approximately 7.6% seen once. The V and J ends lost 2 bases and 9 bases respectively, with 17 bases between them. This CDR3 is 15 amino acids long. The germline CDR1 and CDR2 sequences are MDHEN and SYDVKM. Findings and caveats of the study: Certain indistinguishable V segments, among them TRBV6-2 and TRBV6-3, were excluded. Near-uniform donor sequencing depth was presumed by presence/absence analyses. The study designated fewer than 200 TCR beta chains cytomegalovirus-associated.

This clone was picked up a small number of times. The antigen remains unidentified. The sample comprised PBMCs. The source is a man aged 45-60 years in good health and CMV-seronegative. The J gene is TRBJ2-4, the V gene TRBV28; a weak D match, TRBD2 (5 bases). The CDR3 protein is CASSLTTKGRGIQYF. The CDR3 region has the DNA TGTGCCAGCAGTTTAACCACCAAAGGGAGAGGCATTCAGTACTTC.